The 19 T cell receptor beta chains below all came from one sample that was sequenced in a study of T cell changes during pregnancy in multiple sclerosis. Measured with immunoSEQ multiplex PCR; TCRdb has only the in-frame clones, and not every one. The table shows some 32,000 clones, with about nine tenths occurring only once. Sequenced here: CD8+ T cells from peripheral blood mononuclear cells, sampled in the second trimester of pregnancy. Receptors were obtained from a female donor with multiple sclerosis, enrolled in a pregnancy study.

The chain couples TRBV6-5 to TRBJ1-2, with 10 nucleotides matching TRBD1. With V trimmed by 4 bases and J by 3 bases, 8 bases remained unmatched. The CDR3 has 16 amino acids. CDR1 is MNHEY, CDR2 SVGAGI, per germline. The CDR3 DNA is TGTGCCAGCAGTTGGGGGACAGGGGAATCTCACTATGGCTACACCTTC. Its protein product is CASSWGTGESHYGYTF.

This chain uses TRBV10-3 with TRBJ2-1; a weak D match, TRBD2 (5 bases). This CDR3 has 16 residues. V was cut by 2 bases and J by 5 bases, with 16 bases left in between. Germline V CDR1 and CDR2: ENHRY, SYGVKD. CDR3 residues: CAISEALRVEDNEQFF. Written as DNA, the CDR3 is TGTGCCATCAGTGAGGCTCTTAGGGTGGAGGACAATGAGCAGTTCTTC.

The V call is TRBV4-1, the J call TRBJ2-2; 11 bases match TRBD2. The germline V gene encodes CDR1 MGHRA and CDR2 YSYEKL. Trimming cost V 4 bases and J 5 bases; bases outside gene matches: 6. The CDR3 contains 16 residues. This CDR3 reads CASSPLAGGWTGELFF. The CDR3 coding sequence is TGCGCCAGCAGCCCGCTAGCGGGAGGTTGGACCGGGGAGCTGTTTTTT.

This clone was detected only once. V usage is TRBV13 and J usage is TRBJ2-3, with 7 bases aligning to TRBD2. Per germline, CDR1 PRHDT and CDR2 FYEKMQ (reference sequence). The trim removed 5 bases at V and 0 bases at J, leaving 14 bases unmatched. The CDR3 is 18 residues long. CDR3 loop: CASSLHSLPSGSTDTQYF. The DNA of the CDR3 is TGTGCCAGCAGCCTGCACAGTCTACCTAGCGGTAGCACAGATACGCAGTATTTT.

This chain joins TRBV27 and TRBJ2-7, with D possibly being TRBD2 (6 bases). Trimming took 6 bases from V and 2 from J, leaving 11 bases between them. This CDR3 has 13 amino acids. Germline CDR1 MNHEY, CDR2 SMNVEV (reference sequence). CDR3 protein: CASSPGLPYEQYF. CDR3 DNA: TGTGCCAGCAGCCCGGGACTGCCCTACGAGCAGTACTTC.

The chain combines TRBV5-4 with TRBJ2-5; D might be TRBD2 (6 bases). The CDR3 consists of 13 residues. Germline V CDR1 and CDR2: SGHNT, YYREEE (reference sequence). V dropped 2 bases and J dropped 5 bases, with 10 bases sitting between them. The CDR3, as DNA: TGTGCCAGCAGCTTCCGGGGGACGGAGACCCAGTACTTC. Encoded protein: CASSFRGTETQYF. Variable domain in full (rest from reference TRBV5-4 and TRBJ2-5): ETGVTQSPTHLIKTRGQQVTLRCSSQSGHNTVSWYQQALGQGPQFIFQYYREEENGRGNFPPRFSGLQFPNYSSELNVNALELDDSALYLCASSFRGTETQYFGPGTRLLVL.

The DNA of the CDR3 is TGTGCCAGCAGCTTAGGGAGTGGGGCTGGCACCTTC. Protein sequence: CASSLGSGAGTF. The V gene is TRBV7-9, the J gene TRBJ1-2, with TRBD1 as a possible D gene (5 bases). This CDR3 is built from 12 residues. CDR1 SEHNR and CDR2 FQNEAQ come from the germline V gene (reference sequence). V lost 1 base to trimming and J lost 13 bases, with 13 bases between them. Supplemented by reference TRBV7-9 and TRBJ1-2, the full variable domain reads DTGVSQNPRHKITKRGQNVTFRCDPISEHNRLYWYRQTLGQGPEFLTYFQNEAQLEKSRLLSDRFSAERPKGSFSTLEIQRTEQGDSAMYLCASSLGSGAGTFGSGTRLTVV.

This rearrangement joins TRBV25-1 to TRBJ1-2; 9 nucleotides agree with TRBD1. The length of the CDR3 is 17 residues. With V trimmed by 4 bases and J by 6 bases, 15 bases remained unmatched. Germline CDR1 MGHDK, CDR2 SYGVNS. For the CDR3, the DNA is TGTGCCAGCAGTGGGGGGACAGGGCTGAGTCGTTCGGATGGCTACACCTTC. It yields the protein CASSGGTGLSRSDGYTF.

CDR3 sequence: CASSSLYTGELFF. As DNA, the CDR3 is TGCGCCAGCAGCTCTCTATACACCGGGGAGCTGTTTTTT. This chain joins TRBV5-1 and TRBJ2-2, with D uncertain. Germline V gene data show CDR1 as SGHRS and CDR2 as YFSETQ. CDR3 length: 13 amino acids. Trimming removed 3 bases from V and 3 bases from J, with 6 bases in between.

The V call is TRBV6-6, the J call TRBJ1-4, with D tentatively TRBD1 (6 bases). This CDR3 comprises 16 residues. The germline V gene has CDR1 MNHNY and CDR2 SVGAGI (reference sequence). Trimming removed 6 bases from V and 1 base from J, with 15 bases in between. CDR3 protein: CASSRPEGVTNEKLFF. The CDR3 nucleotides read TGTGCCAGCAGCCGCCCTGAGGGGGTAACTAATGAAAAACTGTTTTTT.

The chain carries TRBV11-2 and TRBJ1-2; maybe TRBD1 (6 bases). CDR1 and CDR2 (germline): SGHAT, FQNNGV. Trimming stripped 7 bases from V and 10 bases from J, with 22 bases between. CDR3 length equals 14 residues. CDR3 protein: CASIRRGRGTFYTF. CDR3 coding DNA: TGTGCCAGCATCCGCCGGGGGAGGGGGACCTTCTACACCTTC.

The CDR3 DNA reads TGTGCCAGCAGTTTATTAGGACTAGCGATGGACACAGATACGCAGTATTTT. It encodes CASSLLGLAMDTDTQYF. This sequence joins TRBV27 and TRBJ2-3; 9 nucleotides agree with TRBD2. Germline CDR1 MNHEY, CDR2 SMNVEV (reference sequence). The CDR3 sequence is 17 residues long. J was trimmed by 2 bases and V by 1 base; bases with no gene match: 7.

The chain combines TRBV29-1 with TRBJ1-2, with D perhaps TRBD1 (6 bases). CDR1 and CDR2 (germline): SQVTM, ANQGSEA. V lost 3 bases, J lost 8 bases, and 13 bases lay in between. CDR3 size: 12 residues. CDR3 sequence (DNA): TGCAGCGTTGATTATACAGGGTGGGGCTACACCTTC. Amino acid sequence: CSVDYTGWGYTF.

This rearrangement joins TRBV19 to TRBJ2-7, with 8 nucleotides matching TRBD1. The J segment lost 0 bases and the V segment lost 5 bases, leaving 6 bases of the junction unmatched. The CDR3 sequence is 15 residues long. Germline assignment: CDR1 LNHDA and CDR2 SQIVND (reference sequence). The CDR3 DNA sequence: TGTGCCAGTAGTGCCGGGACAGGACCCTCCTACGAGCAGTACTTC. It codes for CASSAGTGPSYEQYF.

V usage is TRBV14 and J usage is TRBJ2-7, with TRBD1 matching 9 bases. From germline, CDR1 is SGHDN and CDR2 FVKESK. The CDR3 runs to 15 residues. Unmatched junction bases numbered 12, after V lost 5 bases and J lost 7 bases. CDR3 region: CASSAPGQGFREQYF. The CDR3 DNA reads as TGTGCCAGCAGCGCCCCGGGACAGGGATTTCGTGAGCAGTACTTC.

This chain uses TRBV6-6 with TRBJ2-4, with D possibly being TRBD1 (7 bases). Trimming removed 7 bases at V and 3 bases at J, with 16 bases between. CDR1 and CDR2 (germline): MNHNY, SVGAGI (reference sequence). This CDR3 spans 15 amino acids. CDR3 sequence reads: CASTPRGAVKNIQYF. CDR3 sequence (DNA): TGTGCCAGCACCCCCAGGGGGGCTGTCAAAAACATTCAGTACTTC.

The chain uses TRBV4-1 and TRBJ2-3, with TRBD1 matching over 10 bases. The CDR3 extends over 16 amino acids. Germline trimming cut 4 bases from V and 7 bases from J; bases unmatched to any gene: 11. Germline values: CDR1 MGHRA, CDR2 YSYEKL. DNA for the CDR3: TGCGCCAGCAGCCTTATCCGGGACAGGGGATTTAATACGCAGTATTTT. This translates into CASSLIRDRGFNTQYF.

V gene TRBV5-1 combines with J gene TRBJ2-5; D possibly corresponds to TRBD1 (5 bases). Trimming pared 4 bases from V and 10 bases from J, leaving 17 bases between. CDR1 is SGHRS, CDR2 YFSETQ, per germline. The CDR3 sequence is 13 residues long. The CDR3: CASSGDSSENQYF. DNA of the CDR3: TGCGCCAGCAGCGGAGACAGTTCCGAAAACCAGTACTTC.

The chain employs TRBV4-1 and TRBJ1-1, with 11 bases identical to TRBD1. This CDR3 has 15 residues. J lost 4 bases, V lost 2 bases, and 3 bases had no gene match. Germline loops: CDR1 MGHRA, CDR2 YSYEKL. CDR3: CASSQPGTGGTEAFF. For the CDR3, the DNA is TGCGCCAGCAGCCAACCCGGGACAGGGGGCACTGAAGCTTTCTTT.